What follows describes a single T cell receptor beta chain. As yet, its antigen is unknown. This specimen belongs to a study of T cell responses to AZD1222 COVID-19 vaccine. As for the study in general: Both about-4-week and about-12-week second-dose recipients were combined.

Broader study findings: In all cases, repertoires were sampled only after the peak T cell response.

Using immunoSEQ multiplex PCR, the repertoire was profiled, and TCRdb retains in-frame clones only, with some absent. The profile shows around 100,000 clones, just under 90% of them singletons. After removal of 4 bases from V and 16 bases from J, the junction contained 12 bases not matched to a gene. The CDR3 extends over 13 amino acids. Germline-derived CDR1 and CDR2 are SGHDT and YYEEEE. The receptor comes from an adult in good health. This specimen consisted of peripheral blood, obtained on day 0 of AZD1222 vaccination. The chain employs TRBV5-6 and TRBJ1-5, with 9 nucleotides matching TRBD1. The CDR3 is CASSRRWDRDLHF. CDR3 nucleotide sequence: TGTGCCAGCAGCCGTCGATGGGACAGGGACCTCCATTTT.